These T cell receptor beta chains were read from a single sample in a study of T cell repertoires in cytomegalovirus infection. TCRdb reprocessed the reads via MiXCR and lists one record per CDR3 protein. In the table there are around 440,000 distinct CDR3 sequences, around 10% of which are singletons. Sequenced input: PBMCs. The receptors derive from a human donor in good health (CMV status not recorded). Some clones in this sample may be carry-over from other donors' samples. Each CDR3 is given with its conserved first and last residue. A D gene is named only where the DNA matches it firmly. Clone size is given for some rows only: seen once, a few or many times, or a class if the clone is expanded.

len: 14
v_gene: TRBV6-5
j_gene: TRBJ2-4
d_gene: NA
abundance: many
CDR3nt: TGTGCCAGCAGTTCGTCAGTAGCCAAAAACATTCAGTACTTC
CDR3aa: CASSSSVAKNIQYF

len: 14
v_gene: TRBV20-1
j_gene: TRBJ2-5
d_gene: NA
abundance: NA
CDR3nt: TGCAGTGCTAGAGATCCGGGAGTAGAAGAGACCCAGTACTTC
CDR3aa: CSARDPGVEETQYF

len: 21
v_gene: TRBV5-6
j_gene: TRBJ2-2
d_gene: TRBD2
abundance: few
CDR3nt: TGTGCCAGCAGCTTGGAGGTTGTAGCGGGAGGCCACTCGCGGGACACCGGGGAGCTGTTTTTT
CDR3aa: CASSLEVVAGGHSRDTGELFF

len: 17
v_gene: TRBV18
j_gene: TRBJ2-1
d_gene: TRBD2
abundance: NA
CDR3nt: TGTGCCAGCTCTCCTGCCCCCCGGGGAGGGTCCACCAATGAGCAGTTCTTC
CDR3aa: CASSPAPRGGSTNEQFF

len: 13
v_gene: TRBV29-1
j_gene: TRBJ2-3
d_gene: TRBD2
abundance: NA
CDR3nt: TGCAGCGTGAGCGGGAGGGCCACAGATACGCAGTATTTT
CDR3aa: CSVSGRATDTQYF

len: 14
v_gene: TRBV6-5
j_gene: TRBJ2-7
d_gene: TRBD1
abundance: many
CDR3nt: TGTGCCAGCAGACCCGGGACAGGCTCCTACGAGCAGTACTTC
CDR3aa: CASRPGTGSYEQYF

len: 14
v_gene: TRBV20-1
j_gene: TRBJ1-5
d_gene: NA
abundance: NA
CDR3nt: TGCAGTGCTAGCGTGGGGGGGAGCAATCAGCCCCAGCATTTT
CDR3aa: CSASVGGSNQPQHF

len: 14
v_gene: TRBV11-1
j_gene: TRBJ2-1
d_gene: NA
abundance: many
CDR3nt: TGTGCCAGCAGCTTGAGGGGGGGCCAAAATGAGCAGTTCTTC
CDR3aa: CASSLRGGQNEQFF

len: 18
v_gene: TRBV6-5
j_gene: TRBJ2-3
d_gene: NA
abundance: many
CDR3nt: TGTGCCAGCAGCCCCAGCAGATACGCTGTAAGAGGGTCAGATACGCAGTATTTT
CDR3aa: CASSPSRYAVRGSDTQYF

len: 14
v_gene: TRBV5-6
j_gene: TRBJ2-2
d_gene: TRBD1
abundance: many
CDR3nt: TGTGCCAGCAGCGGAGACAGGGCGAACGGGGAGCTGTTTTTT
CDR3aa: CASSGDRANGELFF

len: 14
v_gene: TRBV5-4
j_gene: TRBJ1-2
d_gene: TRBD1
abundance: few
CDR3nt: TGTGCCAGCAGCTCCACGCAGGGGGCTGTTGGCTACACCTTC
CDR3aa: CASSSTQGAVGYTF

len: 15
v_gene: TRBV25-1
j_gene: TRBJ2-7
d_gene: TRBD2
abundance: many
CDR3nt: TGTGCCAGCAGTGAATCTAGCGGGAGTTTATACGAGCAGTACTTC
CDR3aa: CASSESSGSLYEQYF

len: 15
v_gene: TRBV5-1
j_gene: TRBJ2-5
d_gene: TRBD1
abundance: many
CDR3nt: TGCGCCAGCAGCTTGGACAGGGGGCGCGGAGAGACCCAGTACTTC
CDR3aa: CASSLDRGRGETQYF

len: 13
v_gene: TRBV28
j_gene: TRBJ1-6
d_gene: NA
abundance: many
CDR3nt: TGTGCCAGCAGTCGTCCAGATAATTCACCCCTCCACTTT
CDR3aa: CASSRPDNSPLHF

len: 13
v_gene: TRBV14
j_gene: TRBJ2-3
d_gene: TRBD1
abundance: many
CDR3nt: TGTGCCAGCAGCATTTCGACAGGGGGCGTGGAGTATTTT
CDR3aa: CASSISTGGVEYF

len: 17
v_gene: TRBV7-2
j_gene: TRBJ2-7
d_gene: TRBD2
abundance: many
CDR3nt: TGTGCCAGCAGCTTGGGATCTAGCGGGATTCCCCTACGGGAGCAGTACTTC
CDR3aa: CASSLGSSGIPLREQYF

len: 18
v_gene: TRBV4-2
j_gene: TRBJ1-3
d_gene: NA
abundance: few
CDR3nt: TGTGCCAGCAGCCAAGAAGGCGGAGGGGGGGACTCTGGAAACACCATATATTTT
CDR3aa: CASSQEGGGGDSGNTIYF

len: 16
v_gene: TRBV6-2/TRBV6-3
j_gene: TRBJ2-7
d_gene: TRBD1
abundance: NA
CDR3nt: TGTGCCAGCAGTTACACCCGGGACAGGAGAACCTACGAGCAGTACTTC
CDR3aa: CASSYTRDRRTYEQYF

len: 14
v_gene: TRBV6-1
j_gene: TRBJ2-2
d_gene: TRBD1
abundance: many
CDR3nt: TGTGCCAGCCATTTACAGGGGAGCACCGGGGAGCTGTTTTTT
CDR3aa: CASHLQGSTGELFF

len: 12
v_gene: TRBV7-2
j_gene: TRBJ1-1
d_gene: NA
abundance: many
CDR3nt: TGTGCCAGCAGCTTAGTCGGGGGGAAGGCTTTCTTT
CDR3aa: CASSLVGGKAFF

len: 15
v_gene: TRBV7-9
j_gene: TRBJ2-2
d_gene: NA
abundance: many
CDR3nt: TGTGCCAGCAGCCCCGCCTCGGGCAACACCGGGGAGCTGTTTTTT
CDR3aa: CASSPASGNTGELFF

len: 15
v_gene: TRBV5-1
j_gene: TRBJ2-3
d_gene: TRBD2
abundance: NA
CDR3nt: TGCGCCAGCAGCTTTAGCGGGAGGAACCCAGATACGCAGTATTTT
CDR3aa: CASSFSGRNPDTQYF

len: 15
v_gene: TRBV6-6
j_gene: TRBJ1-3
d_gene: NA
abundance: NA
CDR3nt: TGTGCCAGCAGTTTCCTAGCGGGCGGGGGAAACACCATATATTTT
CDR3aa: CASSFLAGGGNTIYF

len: 20
v_gene: TRBV11-2
j_gene: TRBJ2-5
d_gene: TRBD2
abundance: many
CDR3nt: TGTGCCAGCAGCTTATCCTCGGCGGGACTAGGGGCAGGGTACCAAGAGACCCAGTACTTC
CDR3aa: CASSLSSAGLGAGYQETQYF

len: 15
v_gene: TRBV4-2
j_gene: TRBJ1-5
d_gene: NA
abundance: few
CDR3nt: TGTGCCAGCAGCCAAGGCGAGGGCCTGGATCAGCCCCAGCATTTT
CDR3aa: CASSQGEGLDQPQHF

len: 15
v_gene: TRBV5-6
j_gene: TRBJ2-1
d_gene: NA
abundance: few
CDR3nt: TGTGCCAGCAGCTTGAGGAGTATTCCCTACAATGAGCAGTTCTTC
CDR3aa: CASSLRSIPYNEQFF

len: 17
v_gene: TRBV6-5
j_gene: TRBJ2-1
d_gene: TRBD1
abundance: NA
CDR3nt: TGTGCCAGCAGTTACTCGCGGTGGCAGGGGGCTAATAATGAGCAGTTCTTC
CDR3aa: CASSYSRWQGANNEQFF

len: 12
v_gene: TRBV2
j_gene: TRBJ2-2
d_gene: NA
abundance: many
CDR3nt: TGTGCCAGCAGTGCGGACACCGGGGAGCTGTTTTTT
CDR3aa: CASSADTGELFF

len: 13
v_gene: TRBV4-2
j_gene: TRBJ2-2
d_gene: NA
abundance: many
CDR3nt: TGTGCCAGCAGCCAAGACTCCACCGGGGAGCTGTTTTTT
CDR3aa: CASSQDSTGELFF

len: 15
v_gene: TRBV3-1
j_gene: TRBJ2-3
d_gene: NA
abundance: few
CDR3nt: TGTGCCAGCAGCCAAGCCCCAGACCCCGGAGATACGCAGTATTTT
CDR3aa: CASSQAPDPGDTQYF

len: 15
v_gene: TRBV12-3/TRBV12-4
j_gene: TRBJ1-3
d_gene: NA
abundance: NA
CDR3nt: TGTGCCAGCAGTTTTGGCAGGGGATTTGGAAACACCATATATTTT
CDR3aa: CASSFGRGFGNTIYF

len: 15
v_gene: TRBV7-2
j_gene: TRBJ1-1
d_gene: NA
abundance: many
CDR3nt: TGTGCCAGCAGCTTAGACGGGAATATGAACACTGAAGCTTTCTTT
CDR3aa: CASSLDGNMNTEAFF

len: 14
v_gene: TRBV7-9
j_gene: TRBJ1-3
d_gene: NA
abundance: NA
CDR3nt: TGTGCCAGCAGCTCCAAATCTGGTGGAAACACCATATATTTT
CDR3aa: CASSSKSGGNTIYF

len: 17
v_gene: TRBV7-2
j_gene: TRBJ2-4
d_gene: TRBD1
abundance: many
CDR3nt: TGTGCCAGCAGCCAACCCCGGGGACAGCTAGCCAAAAACATTCAGTACTTC
CDR3aa: CASSQPRGQLAKNIQYF

len: 14
v_gene: TRBV7-6
j_gene: TRBJ2-7
d_gene: NA
abundance: many
CDR3nt: TGTGCCAGCAGCCAAGGGGGGGCCACCTACGAGCAGTACTTC
CDR3aa: CASSQGGATYEQYF

len: 13
v_gene: TRBV6-5
j_gene: TRBJ2-7
d_gene: TRBD1
abundance: NA
CDR3nt: TGTGCCAGCAGAATTGGGACAGGGAGCGAGCAGTACTTC
CDR3aa: CASRIGTGSEQYF

len: 15
v_gene: TRBV4-1
j_gene: TRBJ1-6
d_gene: NA
abundance: many
CDR3nt: TGCGCCAGCAGCCAAGATAAGGGCCGGCGGGGACCCCTCCACTTT
CDR3aa: CASSQDKGRRGPLHF

len: 14
v_gene: TRBV12-5
j_gene: TRBJ2-1
d_gene: NA
abundance: many
CDR3nt: TGTGCTAGTGGTTTGGGGGGGGTAGCACATGAGCAGTTCTTC
CDR3aa: CASGLGGVAHEQFF

len: 16
v_gene: TRBV6-2/TRBV6-3
j_gene: TRBJ2-7
d_gene: TRBD1
abundance: few
CDR3nt: TGTGCCAGCAGTTACTCAGCGACAGGGCCCTCCTACGAGCAGTACTTC
CDR3aa: CASSYSATGPSYEQYF

len: 13
v_gene: TRBV5-5
j_gene: TRBJ2-7
d_gene: NA
abundance: NA
CDR3nt: TGTGCCAGCAGGCCTACTACCAACGCAGAGCAGTACTTC
CDR3aa: CASRPTTNAEQYF

len: 15
v_gene: TRBV28
j_gene: TRBJ2-5
d_gene: TRBD2
abundance: many
CDR3nt: TGTGCCAGCAGTTTTCTAGCGGGGACCCAAGAGACCCAGTACTTC
CDR3aa: CASSFLAGTQETQYF

len: 17
v_gene: TRBV13
j_gene: TRBJ2-6
d_gene: TRBD2
abundance: NA
CDR3nt: TGTGCCAGCAGCTTAGTAGCGGGAGTAGGTGGGGCCAACGTCCTGACTTTC
CDR3aa: CASSLVAGVGGANVLTF

len: 12
v_gene: TRBV7-2
j_gene: TRBJ2-2
d_gene: NA
abundance: many
CDR3nt: TGTGCCAGCAGCTTAGGACCCGGGGAGCTGTTTTTT
CDR3aa: CASSLGPGELFF

len: 13
v_gene: TRBV3-1
j_gene: TRBJ1-5
d_gene: NA
abundance: few
CDR3nt: TGTGCCAGCAGCCAAGACATCGCTCAGCCCCAGCATTTT
CDR3aa: CASSQDIAQPQHF

len: 12
v_gene: TRBV7-9
j_gene: TRBJ1-1
d_gene: NA
abundance: many
CDR3nt: TGTGCCTATGCGAGACCGGGGACTGAAGCTTTCTTT
CDR3aa: CAYARPGTEAFF

len: 14
v_gene: TRBV28
j_gene: TRBJ2-7
d_gene: NA
abundance: NA
CDR3nt: TGTGCCAGCAGTTTGTTCGACAGAAACTACGAGCAGTACTTC
CDR3aa: CASSLFDRNYEQYF

len: 13
v_gene: TRBV7-3
j_gene: TRBJ1-1
d_gene: NA
abundance: many
CDR3nt: TGTGCCAGCAGCTTCGAGCCTTTGACTGAAGCTTTCTTT
CDR3aa: CASSFEPLTEAFF